This entry lists 7 T cell receptor beta chains sequenced from one sample in a study of cytomegalovirus exposure and HLA in healthy donors. PCR used 60 Vbeta primers and 13 Jbeta primers. Sequenced by immunoSEQ multiplex PCR; TCRdb stores in-frame clones only, minus some. In the table there are 170,000 or so clones, roughly 78% of which are singletons. Sequenced sample: PBMCs. The receptors were sampled from a boy aged 5-17 years in good health and CMV-seronegative.

This clone showed up just once. This rearrangement joins TRBV19 to TRBJ2-1; the match to TRBD2 covers 12 bases. This CDR3 region has 15 residues. V lost 7 bases to trimming and J lost 6 bases; unmatched junction nucleotides: 7. Germline CDR1 reads LNHDA; CDR2 reads SQIVND (reference sequence). The CDR3 nucleotides are TGTGCCAGTAACACGGGACTAGCGGGCTTCAATGAGCAGTTCTTC. It encodes CASNTGLAGFNEQFF.

V is TRBV10-3 and J is TRBJ1-1; 9 bases agree with TRBD1. This CDR3 spans 14 amino acids. J lost 4 bases, V lost 5 bases, and 5 bases had no gene match. The germline V gene has CDR1 ENHRY and CDR2 SYGVKD. In DNA, the CDR3 is TGTGCCATCAGTCCCGGGACAGGGATCACTGAAGCTTTCTTT. Protein: CAISPGTGITEAFF.

The chain recombines TRBV4-3 with TRBJ1-4; TRBD1 might be the D (5 bases). In germline, CDR1 is LGHNA, CDR2 YSLEER. The CDR3 consists of 15 residues. The germline V and J ends were trimmed by 5 bases and 8 bases, with 18 bases remaining between them. The CDR3 sequence is CASSSQWGDGEKLFF. The DNA for the CDR3 is TGCGCCAGCAGCTCCCAATGGGGGGACGGGGAAAAACTGTTTTTT.

The chain couples TRBV5-1 to TRBJ2-7; 14 bases map to TRBD2. J gave up 1 base and V 4 bases, and 10 bases lay outside the gene matches. Germline V gives CDR1 SGHRS, CDR2 YFSETQ. CDR3 length: 18 residues. The CDR3 DNA sequence: TGCGCCAGCAGCCCGGGGACTAGCGGGAGCAGTATTTCCTACGAGCAGTACTTC. Its protein product is CASSPGTSGSSISYEQYF. The whole variable domain, filled in from reference TRBV5-1 and TRBJ2-7, reads KAGVTQTPRYLIKTRGQQVTLSCSPISGHRSVSWYQQTPGQGLQFLFEYFSETQRNKGNFPGRFSGRQFSNSRSEMNVSTLELGDSALYLCASSPGTSGSSISYEQYFGPGTRLTVT.

The rearrangement uses TRBV7-3 and TRBJ2-1; 8 nucleotides agree with TRBD2. Germline V lookup: CDR1 SGHTA, CDR2 FQGTGA. The CDR3 spans 15 residues. V lost 3 bases and J lost 4; bases outside the gene matches: 5. CDR3: CASSFSGTIYNEQFF. The CDR3 coding sequence is TGTGCCAGCAGCTTTAGCGGGACCATATACAATGAGCAGTTCTTC.

V is TRBV4-2 and J is TRBJ1-5, with D unclear. V was trimmed by 4 bases and J by 0 bases, leaving 10 bases between them. This CDR3 is built from 15 residues. In germline, CDR1 is LGHNA, CDR2 YNFKEQ. The CDR3 DNA follows: TGTGCCAGCAGCCTCCTAGAGGGTAGCAATCAGCCCCAGCATTTT. Encoded protein: CASSLLEGSNQPQHF.

The rearrangement joins TRBV18 to TRBJ2-3; 10 bases are shared with TRBD2. Germline-derived CDR1 and CDR2 are KGHSH and LQKENI. Trimming removed 3 bases from V and 8 bases from J; junction bases left unmatched: 8. This CDR3 contains 15 residues. The CDR3 loop reads CASSPEGLAGATQYF. The CDR3 DNA sequence: TGTGCCAGCTCACCCGAGGGCCTAGCGGGAGCTACGCAGTATTTT.